A single sample is the source of the 7 T cell receptor beta chains below, sequenced in a study of cytomegalovirus exposure and HLA in healthy donors. Data came from immunoSEQ multiplex PCR; TCRdb stores just in-frame clones and leaves some out. This table has some 150,000 clones, about 86% appearing once. Sample: PBMCs. The receptors here all came from a human donor in good health.

The gene calls are TRBV2 and TRBJ1-6; D is unresolved. The CDR3 runs to 15 residues. Trimming stripped 5 bases from V and 7 bases from J, with 15 bases between. CDR1 is SNHLY, CDR2 FYNNEI, per germline. For the CDR3, the DNA is TGTGCCAGCAGTCTGCGGGCCGAAACCAATTCACCCCTCCACTTT. It specifies CASSLRAETNSPLHF.

The chain links TRBV5-1 to TRBJ1-6, with 10 bases identical to TRBD1. The J segment lost 0 bases and the V segment lost 3 bases, leaving 6 bases of the junction unmatched. The CDR3 consists of 18 residues. Germline V CDR1 and CDR2: SGHRS, YFSETQ. This chain's CDR3 is CASSSGTGASSYNSPLHF. Written as DNA, the CDR3 is TGCGCCAGCAGCTCCGGGACAGGGGCAAGCTCCTATAATTCACCCCTCCACTTT.

V and J are TRBV5-1 and TRBJ1-3; 9 bases are a match to TRBD1. CDR3 length equals 16 residues. Germline V gives CDR1 SGHRS, CDR2 YFSETQ. Losses at the gene ends were 0 bases for V and 3 bases for J; bases not matched to a gene: 4. The chain's CDR3 is CASSLAGQGGGNTIYF. The CDR3 coding sequence is TGCGCCAGCAGCTTGGCGGGACAGGGAGGTGGAAACACCATATATTTT.

The chain links TRBV18 to TRBJ2-1; TRBD1 aligns across 7 bases. In germline, CDR1 is KGHSH, CDR2 LQKENI. The V and J ends lost 6 bases and 0 bases, in that order; junction bases with no gene match: 5. The CDR3 runs to 15 residues. The CDR3 region has the DNA TGTGCCAGCTCCTTGAGGGACAGCTCCTACAATGAGCAGTTCTTC. Protein product: CASSLRDSSYNEQFF.

The chain links TRBV7-2 to TRBJ2-1, with D hard to call. This CDR3 is built from 13 residues. Germline loops: CDR1 SGHTA, CDR2 FQGNSA. The germline V and J ends were trimmed by 5 bases and 8 bases, with 13 bases remaining between them. The CDR3: CASSTLGDDEQFF. In DNA form, the CDR3 reads TGTGCCAGCAGCACCTTGGGCGACGATGAGCAGTTCTTC.

Notes on this clone: Distinct nucleotide sequences in the sample also encode this CDR3. The rearrangement links TRBV18 to TRBJ1-2; the match to TRBD1 covers 8 bases. V lost 2 bases and J lost 4; bases outside the gene matches: 3. The germline CDR1 and CDR2 sequences are KGHSH and LQKENI. The CDR3 is 14 residues long. The CDR3 nucleotides are TGTGCCAGCTCACCAGACAGGGGCTCCTATGGCTACACCTTC. Its protein product is CASSPDRGSYGYTF.

This chain links TRBV28 with TRBJ2-7; D might be TRBD1 (5 bases). Trimming removed 6 bases from V and 3 bases from J, with 18 bases in between. From germline, CDR1 is MDHEN and CDR2 SYDVKM. This CDR3 region has 15 residues. CDR3 in DNA: TGTGCCAGCAGACCCCAAATGGCAGGGATCTACGAGCAGTACTTC. Translation gives CASRPQMAGIYEQYF. Full variable domain (remainder filled in from reference TRBV28 and TRBJ2-7): DVKVTQSSRYLVKRTGEKVFLECVQDMDHENMFWYRQDPGLGLRLIYFSYDVKMKEKGDIPEGYSVSREKKERFSLILESASTNQTSMYLCASRPQMAGIYEQYFGPGTRLTVT.